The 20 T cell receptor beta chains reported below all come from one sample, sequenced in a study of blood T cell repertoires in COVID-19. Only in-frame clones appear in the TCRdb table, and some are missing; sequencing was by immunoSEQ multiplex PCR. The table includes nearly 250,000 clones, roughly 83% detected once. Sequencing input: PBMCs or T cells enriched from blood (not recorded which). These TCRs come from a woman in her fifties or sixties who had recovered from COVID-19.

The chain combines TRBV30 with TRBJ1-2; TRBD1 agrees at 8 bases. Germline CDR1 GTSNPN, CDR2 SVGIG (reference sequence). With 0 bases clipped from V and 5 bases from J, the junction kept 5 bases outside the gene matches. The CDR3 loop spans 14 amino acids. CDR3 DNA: TGTGCCTGGAGTGTACGACAGGGGCCGTATGGCTACACCTTC. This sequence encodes CAWSVRQGPYGYTF.

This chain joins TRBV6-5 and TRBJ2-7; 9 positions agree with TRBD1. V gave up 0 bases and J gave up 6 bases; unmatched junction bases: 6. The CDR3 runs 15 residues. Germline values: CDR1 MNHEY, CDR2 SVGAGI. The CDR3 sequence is CASSYSGTGRREQYF. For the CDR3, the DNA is TGTGCCAGCAGTTACTCCGGGACAGGGAGGCGCGAGCAGTACTTC.

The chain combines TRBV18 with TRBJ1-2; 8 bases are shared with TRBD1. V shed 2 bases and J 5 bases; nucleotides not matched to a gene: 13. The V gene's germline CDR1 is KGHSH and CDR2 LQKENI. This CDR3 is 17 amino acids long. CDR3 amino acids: CASSPRTLRTGRYGYTF. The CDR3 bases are TGTGCCAGCTCACCAAGAACTCTGAGGACAGGGAGATATGGCTACACCTTC.

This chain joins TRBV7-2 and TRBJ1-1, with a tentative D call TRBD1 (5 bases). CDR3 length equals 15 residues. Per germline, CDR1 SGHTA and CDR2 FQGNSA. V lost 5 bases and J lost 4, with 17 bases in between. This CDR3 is CASSPQGLLATEAFF. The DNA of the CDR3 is TGTGCCAGCAGCCCCCAGGGTTTACTGGCCACTGAAGCTTTCTTT.

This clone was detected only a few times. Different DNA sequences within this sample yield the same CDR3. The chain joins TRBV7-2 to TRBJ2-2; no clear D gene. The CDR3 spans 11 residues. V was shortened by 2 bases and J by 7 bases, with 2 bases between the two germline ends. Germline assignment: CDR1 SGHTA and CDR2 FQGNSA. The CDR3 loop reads CASSLLGELFF. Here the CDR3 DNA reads TGTGCCAGCAGCTTACTCGGGGAGCTGTTTTTT.

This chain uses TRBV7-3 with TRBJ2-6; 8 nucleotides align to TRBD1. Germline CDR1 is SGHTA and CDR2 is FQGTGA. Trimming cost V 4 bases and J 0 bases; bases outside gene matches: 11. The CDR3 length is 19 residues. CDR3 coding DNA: TGTGCCAGCAGCTCCCCCACTGGGACAGGCATCTCTGGGGCCAACGTCCTGACTTTC. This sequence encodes CASSSPTGTGISGANVLTF.

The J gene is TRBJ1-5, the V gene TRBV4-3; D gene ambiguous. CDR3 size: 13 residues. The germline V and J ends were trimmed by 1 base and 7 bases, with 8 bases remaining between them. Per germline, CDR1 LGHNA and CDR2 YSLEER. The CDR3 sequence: CASSQGWRQPQHF. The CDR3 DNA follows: TGCGCCAGCAGCCAAGGATGGAGGCAGCCCCAGCATTTT.

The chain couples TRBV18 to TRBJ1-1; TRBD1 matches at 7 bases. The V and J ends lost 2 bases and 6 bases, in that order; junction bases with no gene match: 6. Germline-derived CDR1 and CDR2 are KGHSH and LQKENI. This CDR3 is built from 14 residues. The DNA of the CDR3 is TGTGCCAGCTCACCAAAGGGGGCTGTCCCTGAAGCTTTCTTT. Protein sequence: CASSPKGAVPEAFF. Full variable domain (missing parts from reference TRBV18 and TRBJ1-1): NAGVMQNPRHLVRRRGQEARLRCSPMKGHSHVYWYRQLPEEGLKFMVYLQKENIIDESGMPKERFSAEFPKEGPSILRIQQVVRGDSAAYFCASSPKGAVPEAFFGQGTRLTVV.

The chain's CDR3 is CASSSRQSRNTEAFF. CDR3 bases: TGTGCCAGCAGCTCTAGACAGTCTCGGAACACTGAAGCTTTCTTT. J is TRBJ1-1 and V is TRBV5-4; perhaps TRBD1 as D (5 bases). Germline V gene data show CDR1 as SGHNT and CDR2 as YYREEE (reference sequence). This CDR3 has 15 residues. With 3 bases removed from V and 1 base from J, the gap between germline ends came to 13 bases.

The CDR3: CASSLPSRTGYEQYF. The CDR3 DNA reads as TGCGCCAGCAGCCTACCGTCGCGGACAGGCTACGAGCAGTACTTC. The chain couples TRBV5-1 to TRBJ2-7; 7 bases are a match to TRBD1. The CDR3 has 15 amino acids. Trimming took 4 bases from V and 3 from J; bases not matched to a gene: 10. Looked up from germline, CDR1 is SGHRS and CDR2 is YFSETQ. Full variable domain (remainder filled in from reference TRBV5-1 and TRBJ2-7): KAGVTQTPRYLIKTRGQQVTLSCSPISGHRSVSWYQQTPGQGLQFLFEYFSETQRNKGNFPGRFSGRQFSNSRSEMNVSTLELGDSALYLCASSLPSRTGYEQYFGPGTRLTVT.

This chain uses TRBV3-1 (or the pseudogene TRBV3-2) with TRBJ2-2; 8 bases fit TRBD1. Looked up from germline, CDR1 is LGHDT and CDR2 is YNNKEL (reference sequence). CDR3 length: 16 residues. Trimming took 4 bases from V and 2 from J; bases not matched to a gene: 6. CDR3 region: CASSPRTGINTGELFF. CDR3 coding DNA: TGTGCCAGCAGCCCTCGGACAGGGATTAACACCGGGGAGCTGTTTTTT.

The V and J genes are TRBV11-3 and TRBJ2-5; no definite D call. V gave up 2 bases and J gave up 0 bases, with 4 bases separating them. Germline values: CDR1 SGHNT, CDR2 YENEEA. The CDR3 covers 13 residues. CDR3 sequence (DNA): TGTGCCAGCAGCTTAACTTACCAAGAGACCCAGTACTTC. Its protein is CASSLTYQETQYF.

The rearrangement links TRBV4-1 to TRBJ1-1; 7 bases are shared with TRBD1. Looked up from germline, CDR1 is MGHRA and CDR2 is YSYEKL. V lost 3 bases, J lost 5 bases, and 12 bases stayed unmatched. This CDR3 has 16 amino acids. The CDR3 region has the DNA TGCGCCAGCAGCCACGGACGACAGGGAATATGGACTGAAGCTTTCTTT. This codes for CASSHGRQGIWTEAFF.

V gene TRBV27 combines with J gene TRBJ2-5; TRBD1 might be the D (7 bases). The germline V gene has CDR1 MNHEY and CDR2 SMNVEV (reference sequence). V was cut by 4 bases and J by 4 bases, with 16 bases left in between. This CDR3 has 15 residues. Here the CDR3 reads CASSSIGQGGETQYF. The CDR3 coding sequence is TGTGCCAGCAGTTCCATCGGTCAGGGGGGAGAGACCCAGTACTTC.

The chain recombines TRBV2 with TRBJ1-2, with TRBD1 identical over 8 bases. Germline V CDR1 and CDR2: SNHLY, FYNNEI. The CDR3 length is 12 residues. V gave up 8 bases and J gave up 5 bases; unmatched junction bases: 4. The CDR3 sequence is CASLQGVYGYTF. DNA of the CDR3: TGTGCCAGCCTACAGGGGGTGTATGGCTACACCTTC.

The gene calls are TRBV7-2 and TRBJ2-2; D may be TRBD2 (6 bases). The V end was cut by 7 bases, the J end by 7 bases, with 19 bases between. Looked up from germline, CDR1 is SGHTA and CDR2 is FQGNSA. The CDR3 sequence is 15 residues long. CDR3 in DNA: TGTGCCAGCACGGGTCCGATAGCGGCATTCGGGGAGCTGTTTTTT. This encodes CASTGPIAAFGELFF.

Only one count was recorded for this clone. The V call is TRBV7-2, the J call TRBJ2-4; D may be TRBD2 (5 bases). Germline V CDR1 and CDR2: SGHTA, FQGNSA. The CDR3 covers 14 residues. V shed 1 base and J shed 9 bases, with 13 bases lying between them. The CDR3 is CASSLGGQRPIQYF. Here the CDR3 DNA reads TGTGCCAGCAGCTTAGGAGGCCAGCGGCCCATTCAGTACTTC.

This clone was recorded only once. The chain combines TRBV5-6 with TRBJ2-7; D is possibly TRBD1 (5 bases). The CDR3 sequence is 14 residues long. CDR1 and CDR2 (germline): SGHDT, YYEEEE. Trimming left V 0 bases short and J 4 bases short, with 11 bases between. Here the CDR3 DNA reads TGTGCCAGCAGCTTGGCAGGGCATCCTTACGAGCAGTACTTC. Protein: CASSLAGHPYEQYF.

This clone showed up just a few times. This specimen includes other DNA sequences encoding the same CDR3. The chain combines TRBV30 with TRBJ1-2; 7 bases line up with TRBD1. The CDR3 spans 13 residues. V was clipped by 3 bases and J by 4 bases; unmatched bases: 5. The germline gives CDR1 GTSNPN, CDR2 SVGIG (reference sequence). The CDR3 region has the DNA TGTGCCTGGAGCCGGGACAGACCCTATGGCTACACCTTC. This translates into CAWSRDRPYGYTF.

This chain's CDR3 is CASSLRGGQYEAFF. Here the CDR3 DNA reads TGTGCCAGCAGCCTCCGGGGCGGACAGTATGAAGCTTTCTTT. This sequence joins TRBV11-2 and TRBJ1-1, with a tentative D call TRBD1 (6 bases). Trimming took 5 bases from V and 7 from J, leaving 17 bases between them. The CDR3 loop spans 14 amino acids. The germline V gene has CDR1 SGHAT and CDR2 FQNNGV.